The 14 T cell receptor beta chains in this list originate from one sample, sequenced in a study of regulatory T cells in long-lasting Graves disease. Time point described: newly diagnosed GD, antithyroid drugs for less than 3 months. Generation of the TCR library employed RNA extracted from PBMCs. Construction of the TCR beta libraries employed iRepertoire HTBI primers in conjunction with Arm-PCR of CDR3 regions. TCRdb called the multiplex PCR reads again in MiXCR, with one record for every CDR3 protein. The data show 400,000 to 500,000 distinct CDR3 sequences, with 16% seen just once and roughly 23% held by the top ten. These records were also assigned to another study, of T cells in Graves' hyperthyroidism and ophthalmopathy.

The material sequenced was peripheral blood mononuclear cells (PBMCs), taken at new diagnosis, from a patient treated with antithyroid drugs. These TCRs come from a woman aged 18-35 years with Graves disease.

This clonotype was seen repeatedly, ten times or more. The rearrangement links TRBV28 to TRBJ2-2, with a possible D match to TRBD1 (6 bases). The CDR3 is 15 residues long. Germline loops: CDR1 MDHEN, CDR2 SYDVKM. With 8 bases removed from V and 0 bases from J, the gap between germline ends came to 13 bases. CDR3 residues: CASLGGPPNTGELFF. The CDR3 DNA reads TGTGCCAGCTTAGGGGGACCACCGAACACCGGGGAGCTGTTTTTT.

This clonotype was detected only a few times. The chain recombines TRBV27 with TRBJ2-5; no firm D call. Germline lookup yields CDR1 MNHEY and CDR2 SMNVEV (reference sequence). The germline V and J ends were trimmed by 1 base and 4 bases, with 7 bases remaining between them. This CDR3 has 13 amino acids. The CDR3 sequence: CASSLFGPETQYF. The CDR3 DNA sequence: TGTGCCAGCAGTTTATTCGGGCCAGAGACCCAGTACTTC.

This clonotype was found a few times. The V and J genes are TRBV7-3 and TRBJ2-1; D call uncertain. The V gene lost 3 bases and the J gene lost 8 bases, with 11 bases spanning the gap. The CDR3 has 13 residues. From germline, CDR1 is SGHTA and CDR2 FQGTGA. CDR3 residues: CASSLLLSDEQFF. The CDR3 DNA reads TGTGCCAGCAGCTTGCTCTTGAGTGATGAGCAGTTCTTC.

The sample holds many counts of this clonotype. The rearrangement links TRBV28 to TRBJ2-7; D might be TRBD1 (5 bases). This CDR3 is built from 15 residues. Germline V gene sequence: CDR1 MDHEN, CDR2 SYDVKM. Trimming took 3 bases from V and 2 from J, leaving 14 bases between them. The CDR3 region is CASSFLDSAPYEQYF. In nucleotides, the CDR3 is TGTGCCAGCAGTTTCCTCGACAGTGCCCCCTACGAGCAGTACTTC. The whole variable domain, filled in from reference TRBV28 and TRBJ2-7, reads DVKVTQSSRYLVKRTGEKVFLECVQDMDHENMFWYRQDPGLGLRLIYFSYDVKMKEKGDIPEGYSVSREKKERFSLILESASTNQTSMYLCASSFLDSAPYEQYFGPGTRLTVT.

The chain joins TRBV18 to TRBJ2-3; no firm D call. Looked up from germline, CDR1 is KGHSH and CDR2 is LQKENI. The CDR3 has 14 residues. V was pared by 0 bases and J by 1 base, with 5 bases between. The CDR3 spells CASSPPMGTDTQYF. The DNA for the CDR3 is TGTGCCAGCTCACCACCGATGGGCACAGATACGCAGTATTTT.

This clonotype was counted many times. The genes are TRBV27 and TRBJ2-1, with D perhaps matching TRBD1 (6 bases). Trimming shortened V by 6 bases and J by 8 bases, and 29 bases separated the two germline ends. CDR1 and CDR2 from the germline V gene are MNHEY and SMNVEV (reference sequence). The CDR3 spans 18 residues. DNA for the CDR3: TGTGCCAGCAGCCCACGACCCTCCACCCCAGGGGCCCCCTATGAGCAGTTCTTC. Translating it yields CASSPRPSTPGAPYEQFF.

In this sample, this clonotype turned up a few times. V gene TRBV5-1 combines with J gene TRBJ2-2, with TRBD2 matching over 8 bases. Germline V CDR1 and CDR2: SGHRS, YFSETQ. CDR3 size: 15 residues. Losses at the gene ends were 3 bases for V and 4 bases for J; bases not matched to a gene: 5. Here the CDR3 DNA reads TGCGCCAGCAGCTCCGTAGCGGGAATCACCGGGGAGCTGTTTTTT. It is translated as CASSSVAGITGELFF. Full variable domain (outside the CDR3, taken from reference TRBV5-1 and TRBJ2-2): KAGVTQTPRYLIKTRGQQVTLSCSPISGHRSVSWYQQTPGQGLQFLFEYFSETQRNKGNFPGRFSGRQFSNSRSEMNVSTLELGDSALYLCASSSVAGITGELFFGEGSRLTVL.

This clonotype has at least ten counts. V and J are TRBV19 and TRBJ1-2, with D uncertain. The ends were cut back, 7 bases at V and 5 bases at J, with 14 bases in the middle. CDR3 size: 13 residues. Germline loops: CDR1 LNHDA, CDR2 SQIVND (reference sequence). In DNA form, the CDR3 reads TGTGCCAGTACCGACGAAGCGGGATATGGCTACACCTTC. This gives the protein CASTDEAGYGYTF.

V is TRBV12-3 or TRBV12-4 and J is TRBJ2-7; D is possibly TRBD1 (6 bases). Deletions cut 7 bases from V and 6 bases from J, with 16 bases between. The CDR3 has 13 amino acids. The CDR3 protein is CASTFSQGREQYF. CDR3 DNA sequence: TGTGCCAGCACCTTTAGTCAGGGGCGCGAGCAGTACTTC.

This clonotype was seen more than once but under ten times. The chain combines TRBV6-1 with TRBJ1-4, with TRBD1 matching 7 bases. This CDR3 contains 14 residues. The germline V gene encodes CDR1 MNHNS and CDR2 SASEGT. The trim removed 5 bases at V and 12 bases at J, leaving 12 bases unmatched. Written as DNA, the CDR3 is TGTGCCAGCAGTCAAGACAGGGTGAGGGCCGAACTGTTTTTT. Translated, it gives CASSQDRVRAELFF.

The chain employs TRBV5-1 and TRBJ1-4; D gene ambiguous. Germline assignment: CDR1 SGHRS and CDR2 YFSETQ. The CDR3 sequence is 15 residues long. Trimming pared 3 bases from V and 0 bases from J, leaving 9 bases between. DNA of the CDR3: TGCGCCAGCAGCTGGAAGGGTGCAACTAATGAAAAACTGTTTTTT. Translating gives CASSWKGATNEKLFF.

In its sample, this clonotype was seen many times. The CDR3 sequence is CAWSVPRSSANTEAFF. The CDR3, as DNA: TGTGCCTGGAGTGTACCGCGGTCGTCAGCGAACACTGAAGCTTTCTTT. The chain combines TRBV30 with TRBJ1-1; D gene uncertain. Germline V gives CDR1 GTSNPN, CDR2 SVGIG (reference sequence). Trimming left V 0 bases short and J 1 base short, with 15 bases between. The CDR3 has 16 amino acids.

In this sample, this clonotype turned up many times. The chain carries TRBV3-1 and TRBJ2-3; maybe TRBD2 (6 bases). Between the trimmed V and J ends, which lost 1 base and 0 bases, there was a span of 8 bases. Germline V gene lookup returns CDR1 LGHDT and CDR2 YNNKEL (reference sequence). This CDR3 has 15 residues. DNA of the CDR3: TGTGCCAGCAGCCAAGGAGGAGGGAGCACAGATACGCAGTATTTT. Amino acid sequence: CASSQGGGSTDTQYF.

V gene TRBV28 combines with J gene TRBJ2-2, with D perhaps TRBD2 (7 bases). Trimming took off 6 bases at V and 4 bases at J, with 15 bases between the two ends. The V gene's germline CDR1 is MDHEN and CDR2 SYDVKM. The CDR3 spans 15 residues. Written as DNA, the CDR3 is TGTGCCAGCAGAGGACGGGGGGACATCACCGGGGAGCTGTTTTTT. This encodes CASRGRGDITGELFF.